This TCR beta chain was sequenced for a study of control samples from healthy donors and cancer patients. Trimming removed 0 bases from V and 0 bases from J, with 15 bases in between. This CDR3 contains 18 residues. Per the germline V gene, CDR1 is MGHRA and CDR2 is YSYEKL. This clone is judged medium-sized (0.01 to 0.1%). Clones were read by immunoSEQ multiplex PCR, and TCRdb kept only the in-frame ones, dropping some. Found here are more than 85,000 clones, about 80% of them singletons; the top ten hold around 14%. The sample taken for sequencing was blood. The chain combines TRBV4-1 with TRBJ1-3; D gene uncertain. The sequence derives from a woman aged 45-65 years in good health. The CDR3 loop is CASSQDPPEILSGNTIYF. CDR3 nucleotides: TGCGCCAGCAGCCAAGATCCCCCAGAAATTCTCTCTGGAAACACCATATATTTT.